The sequence of this TCR beta chain was determined in a study of vaccination and CD4 T cells after COVID-19 (dated by TCRdb to between 2021 and 2023). Context from the whole study: SARS-CoV-2 positivity had been established in the convalescent patients by nasal swab PCR, and mild disease was recorded in several of these patients and severe disease in one. Post-COVID blood samples from convalescent patients were collected a median of roughly 100 days after diagnosis, with a range of about 35 to 180 days. Post-vaccine blood samples were taken a median of around 77 days after the second vaccine dose, with a range of 14 to 241 days. Six males and four females were included in the convalescent cohort, with two Hispanic individuals, seven Caucasians, two Asians and one multiracial person represented. For stimulating the cultures, overlapping spike peptide pools were used, derived from SARS-CoV-2 as well as from the common cold coronaviruses HCoV-NL63, HCoV-OC43 and HCoV-229E. Two doses of either the Pfizer-BioNTech BNT162b2 vaccine (n=8) or the Moderna mRNA-1273 vaccine (n=2) were administered to participants. In over 8 COVID-19 convalescent patients and a handful of infection-naive healthy vaccine recipients, researchers compared the spike-specific CD4+ TCR repertoire from before mRNA vaccination with the repertoire from after. As controls, cultures received a CEFX viral epitope pool (the positive control), an HIV-1 Nef peptide pool (the negative control), or no peptide at all.

General study outcomes and caveats: Nearly all vaccine-specific clones in convalescent patients (304 of 307) were mono-reactive for SARS-CoV-2 spike rather than cross-reactive with common cold coronaviruses. An increase in the median number of SARS-CoV-2-reactive clonotypes from 21 after infection to roughly 39 after vaccination was observed, but the change was not found to be significant. Only a relatively small number of convalescent patients were included in the study, and early timepoints following natural infection were not analyzed. In convalescent patients, a median about 84% of post-vaccine SARS-CoV-2-reactive clones were detected only after vaccination, and vaccine-specific priming was suggested by this finding.

Taken with the paper, the label for treatment or condition translates to: 10-day PBMC culture with coronavirus spike peptide pools or control peptides (ViraFEST assay). The study used the ViraFEST assay, which expanded antigen-specific T cells with peptide pools and then identified expanded clonotypes by TCR sequencing. The positive SARS-CoV-2 PCR tests of the convalescent patients were dated from March to December 2020, before the Alpha, Beta and Delta variants emerged in the United States. Roughly 2 million PBMCs per well were cultured in IMDM with approximately 5.2% human AB serum and about 9.2 IU/ml IL-2, plus 10 ug/ml peptide pools. Half of the culture medium was replaced with fresh IL-2-containing medium on days 3 and 7. After less than 12 days of culture, CD4+ T cells were isolated by negative selection using the EasySep CD4+ T cell isolation kit. PBMCs were separated from whole blood using Ficoll-Paque Plus gradient centrifugation and then either used fresh or cryopreserved at -140C. Culture conditions were generally each tested in triplicate wells.

Libraries were built with PCR. At the Johns Hopkins FTIC core, DNA from the cultured CD4+ T cells underwent TCR sequencing with the Oncomine TCR Beta short-read assay. The QIAamp micro DNA kit was used to extract genomic DNA from the cultured CD4+ T cells. Oncomine TCR Beta libraries from cultured CD4+ T cells were pooled with unique dual indexes and sequenced on an Illumina iSeq 100. From the authors' description of their analysis: Non-productive sequences were filtered out, and CDR3s that did not start with C, did not end with F or W, or were shorter than 7 amino acids were discarded. The MANAFEST web application was used to identify antigen-specific clonotypes by comparing peptide-stimulated wells against reference wells and other culture wells. Positive clones required FDR below 0.05, an odds ratio above 5, and productive frequency above 0.1% in at least two of three replicate wells. Clonotypes that were significantly expanded in both SARS-CoV-2 spike wells and at least one common cold coronavirus spike condition were defined as cross-reactive. Similarity between CDR3 sequences was evaluated in R version 3.6.1 using Levenshtein distances (stringdist) and unrooted phylogenetic trees (ape). TCRdb reanalyzed the raw reads on its own, using fastp at Q25 for trimming and MiXCR for clone calling, and kept in-frame beta chains. Each record represents a unique CDR3 protein, reported with the most common genes and DNA among its rows. TCRdb's processing, not the study's, gives the V and J calls here. The sample has under 15,000 distinct CDR3 sequences on record, 56% of them singletons. About 12% of the sample comes from the top ten.

This clonotype was detected only a few times. Its antigen is still unknown. Base-call qualities are not available, and no considerably larger clone is one nucleotide away. Taken from the germline V gene (reference sequence), the CDR1 and CDR2 loops are GTSNPN and SVGIG. Trimming removed 1 base from V and 4 bases from J; the gene matches leave 7 bases unexplained. Including cysteine and phenylalanine, the CDR3 has 16 amino acids. Only the CDR3 portion is preserved as DNA: 48 bases, with reading frame beginning at the first base. Here the chain combines TRBV30 and TRBJ1-4; TRBD1 aligns with 9 central bases. The TCR sequence derives from a human donor who had recovered from COVID-19. The material sequenced was CD4+ T cells from blood, cultured in vitro. The CDR3 in this case is CAWSELPGQGNEKLFF. The bases read TGTGCCTGGAGTGAGCTACCGGGACAGGGTAATGAAAAACTGTTTTTT.